This TCR beta chain was identified in a study of vaccination and CD4 T cells after COVID-19. Study background: Four females and six males made up the convalescents, two of whom were Hispanic. The study collected post-vaccine samples a median about 71 days after dose two, with a range of 14 to 241.

Indicated treatment: approximately 9-day PBMC culture with coronavirus spike peptide pools or control peptides (ViraFEST assay). Sequenced with the Oncomine TCR Beta short-read assay was DNA taken from cultured CD4+ T cells. TCRdb itself ran the PCR reads through MiXCR, one entry per CDR3 protein. The table has around 14,000 distinct CDR3 sequences, about 56% seen once; the top ten hold approximately 8.4%. About this clonotype: The target antigen is unknown.

Trimming stripped 0 bases from V and 0 bases from J, with 12 bases between. Germline CDR1 SGHVS, CDR2 FQNEAQ. The CDR3 has 17 amino acids. The chain uses TRBV7-8 and TRBJ1-3, with a possible D match to TRBD1 (6 bases). The clonotype comes from a human donor who had recovered from COVID-19. This material consisted of CD4+ T cells from blood, cultured in vitro, taken before SARS-CoV-2 vaccination. The CDR3 protein is CASSLAGTSGSGNTIYF. CDR3 sequence (DNA): TGTGCCAGCAGCTTAGCGGGGACATCGGGCTCTGGAAACACCATATATTTT.